One sample yielded the 25 T cell receptor beta chains listed below, sequenced in a study of blood T cells in healthy people across ages (dated by TCRdb to the mid-2010s). The receptor library was made with 5' RACE. TCRdb records Illumina HiSeq 2500 as the sequencer. A second PCR of about 7 to 12 cycles was run with a J-beta primer mix and a sample-barcoded 5' primer. The public reads were run again by TCRdb, first through fastp at Q25 and then through MiXCR, and only productive beta chains were kept. Every entry covers one CDR3 protein and lists the most common genes and DNA from its rows. Across this sample there are about 830,000 distinct CDR3 sequences, with around 62% seen only once. The top ten clones comprise about a quarter of the sample. Sequenced sample: blood. These receptors all come from a man aged 25-45 years in good health.

The J gene is TRBJ2-7, the V gene TRBV18; the D gene is possibly TRBD1 (7 bases). Germline CDR1 KGHSH, CDR2 LQKENI. Trimming took off 6 bases at V and 6 bases at J, with 18 bases between the two ends. CDR3 length: 14 amino acids. CDR3 in amino acids: CASSEQGGLGEQYF. In nucleotides, the CDR3 is TGTGCCAGCTCCGAGCAGGGGGGACTCGGCGAGCAGTACTTC.

V gene TRBV20-1 combines with J gene TRBJ2-1; 7 bases align to TRBD2. The CDR3 has 14 residues. CDR1 is DFQATT and CDR2 is SNEGSKA in the germline V gene (reference sequence). Trimming at V came to 0 bases and at J to 6 bases, leaving 5 bases not matched to a gene. The CDR3 here is CSARDGASGNEQFF. The CDR3 coding sequence is TGCAGTGCTAGAGATGGGGCTAGCGGCAATGAGCAGTTCTTC.

This clonotype was counted between two and nine times. CDR3 residues: CASSQIRTTYNEQFF. The CDR3 DNA reads as TGTGCCAGCAGCCAGATACGGACAACCTACAATGAGCAGTTCTTC. The chain links TRBV5-6 to TRBJ2-1; possible D gene TRBD1, 5 bases. Between the trimmed V and J ends, which lost 4 bases and 2 bases, there was a span of 13 bases. This CDR3 region has 15 residues. Germline V gene lookup returns CDR1 SGHDT and CDR2 YYEEEE.

For this clonotype: The germline gene is not matched at one end of the junction; a read error may be the cause. V is TRBV4-3 and J is TRBJ2-6, with D possibly being TRBD1 (6 bases). The CDR3 spans 16 residues. The germline gives CDR1 LGHNA, CDR2 YSLEER. The CDR3 loop is CASIQLQGAGANVLTF. DNA for the CDR3: TGCGCCAGCATCCAACTACAGGGCGCTGGGGCCAACGTCCTGACTTTC.

This sequence joins TRBV6-1 and TRBJ2-4; D remains unclear. Looked up from germline, CDR1 is MNHNS and CDR2 is SASEGT. The CDR3 totals 14 residues. Trimming stripped 2 bases from V and 5 bases from J, with 10 bases between. In nucleotides, the CDR3 is TGTGCCAGCAGTGAATCCCAATTACAAAACATTCAGTACTTC. Its protein is CASSESQLQNIQYF.

This clonotype was detected a few times. The V and J genes are TRBV28 and TRBJ2-1; D perhaps matches TRBD1 (5 bases). CDR3 length: 12 amino acids. Trimming removed 6 bases from V and 10 bases from J, with 13 bases in between. CDR1 MDHEN and CDR2 SYDVKM come from the germline V gene. Here the CDR3 reads CASSYDSGEQFF. The CDR3 nucleotides are TGTGCCAGCAGCTATGACAGTGGGGAGCAGTTCTTC.

The chain has TRBV4-3 and TRBJ2-7; D is unclear. CDR1 and CDR2 (germline): LGHNA, YSLEER. The CDR3 loop spans 13 amino acids. The germline V and J ends were trimmed by 0 bases and 3 bases, with 6 bases remaining between them. The CDR3 coding sequence is TGCGCCAGCAGCCAAGATCAGCACTACGAGCAGTACTTC. Translating gives CASSQDQHYEQYF.

This clonotype was seen a single time. The rearrangement joins TRBV7-8 to TRBJ2-3, with TRBD2 matching 8 bases. The germline V gene encodes CDR1 SGHVS and CDR2 FQNEAQ. V lost 2 bases to trimming and J lost 1 base; unmatched junction nucleotides: 8. This CDR3 has 17 amino acids. The CDR3 coding sequence is TGTGCCAGCAGCTTATCGGGGGGGCTGAGTGGCACAGATACGCAGTATTTT. Its protein is CASSLSGGLSGTDTQYF.

The chain couples TRBV20-1 to TRBJ2-4, with D possibly called TRBD1 or TRBD2 (6 bases each). Trimming left V 3 bases short and J 4 bases short, with 10 bases between. Germline CDR1 is DFQATT and CDR2 is SNEGSKA (reference sequence). This CDR3 region has 13 residues. CDR3 DNA sequence: TGCAGTGCTAGGGAGGGGGGTAAAAACATTCAGTACTTC. Its translation: CSAREGGKNIQYF.

The chain links TRBV5-5 to TRBJ2-4, with 8 bases aligning to TRBD2. The closer fit of TRBJ2-5 to the DNA end suggests the J call may be wrong. Germline CDR1 is SGHKS and CDR2 is YYEKEE (reference sequence). This CDR3 has 19 residues. CDR3 in amino acids: CASSPNLGAGGNLLETQYF. The CDR3 region has the DNA TGTGCCAGCAGCCCTAACCTCGGGGCGGGGGGAAACTTGTTAGAGACCCAGTACTTC.

The chain employs TRBV7-2 and TRBJ2-1, with 9 bases matching TRBD1. The J segment lost 6 bases and the V segment lost 4 bases, leaving 1 base of the junction unmatched. This CDR3 contains 13 residues. CDR1 and CDR2 (germline): SGHTA, FQGNSA. CDR3 loop: CASSSDRGNEQFF. CDR3 nucleotide sequence: TGTGCCAGCAGCTCGGACAGGGGCAATGAGCAGTTCTTC.

This clonotype is a singleton in its sample. The J gene is TRBJ1-2, the V gene TRBV24-1; D unresolved. Germline assignment: CDR1 KGHDR and CDR2 SFDVKD. Trimming shortened V by 4 bases and J by 3 bases, and 11 bases separated the two germline ends. The CDR3 totals 14 residues. CDR3 loop: CATSDPGSHYGYTF. CDR3 bases: TGTGCCACCAGTGACCCCGGATCCCACTATGGCTACACCTTC.

This clonotype was counted between two and nine times. DNA of the CDR3: TGTGCCATCAGTGATCGCTTCGGAACTAGCACAGATACGCAGTATTTT. As protein: CAISDRFGTSTDTQYF. The chain is built from TRBV10-3 and TRBJ2-3; D ambiguous. V lost 3 bases, J lost 0 bases, and 13 bases lay in between. Germline lookup yields CDR1 ENHRY and CDR2 SYGVKD. CDR3 size: 16 residues.

The chain is built from TRBV20-1 and TRBJ2-2; 10 nucleotides match TRBD1. The V gene's germline CDR1 is DFQATT and CDR2 SNEGSKA (reference sequence). V dropped 6 bases and J dropped 5; count of bases not matched to a gene: 3. The CDR3 consists of 13 residues. CDR3 DNA sequence: TGCAGTGCAGTGGGACAGGGGACCGGGGAGCTGTTTTTT. Its translation: CSAVGQGTGELFF.

This CDR3 is CASSPTGETYYGYTF. The CDR3 DNA reads as TGTGCCAGCAGCCCGACAGGGGAAACCTACTATGGCTACACCTTC. V gene TRBV9 combines with J gene TRBJ1-2; TRBD1 matches at 8 bases. The CDR3 is 15 amino acids. V shed 4 bases, J shed 3 bases, and the junction held 8 bases outside the gene matches. From germline, CDR1 is SGDLS and CDR2 YYNGEE. Complete variable domain (other parts from reference TRBV9 and TRBJ1-2): DSGVTQTPKHLITATGQRVTLRCSPRSGDLSVYWYQQSLDQGLQFLIQYYNGEERAKGNILERFSAQQFPDLHSELNLSSLELGDSALYFCASSPTGETYYGYTFGSGTRLTVV.

The J gene is TRBJ1-5, the V gene TRBV20-1, with 8 bases that match TRBD1. Germline assignment: CDR1 DFQATT and CDR2 SNEGSKA (reference sequence). This CDR3 spans 12 amino acids. Written as DNA, the CDR3 is TGCAGCGCCGACAGGGGAGGTCAGCCCCAGCATTTT. Translation: CSADRGGQPQHF.

The genes are TRBV2 and TRBJ2-5; 7 bases are a match to TRBD1. The CDR3 sequence is 15 residues long. In germline, CDR1 is SNHLY, CDR2 FYNNEI. The V segment lost 4 bases and the J segment 4 bases; nucleotides outside the gene matches: 9. The CDR3 nucleotides read TGTGCCAGCAGTGTCAGACAGGGCATCGGAGAGACCCAGTACTTC. Translated: CASSVRQGIGETQYF.

This chain uses TRBV4-2 with TRBJ2-7; a weak D match, TRBD2 (5 bases). The CDR3 runs 14 residues. Germline V gene sequence: CDR1 LGHNA, CDR2 YNFKEQ. Trimming cost V 1 base and J 4 bases, with 11 bases left between them. CDR3: CASSQGTVIYEQYF. The CDR3 DNA reads TGTGCCAGCAGCCAAGGGACTGTAATATACGAGCAGTACTTC.

V and J are TRBV18 and TRBJ1-4, with D maybe TRBD1 (5 bases). Trimming stripped 1 base from V and 8 bases from J, with 11 bases between. The V gene's germline CDR1 is KGHSH and CDR2 LQKENI. This CDR3 region has 14 residues. Here the CDR3 DNA reads TGTGCCAGCTCACCACTGTCTGGGGACGAAAAACTGTTTTTT. This sequence encodes CASSPLSGDEKLFF.

Details on this clonotype: A read error may produce the germline difference seen at one junction end. V gene TRBV6-2 or TRBV6-3 combines with J gene TRBJ1-2, with TRBD1 matching 10 bases. The CDR3 is 17 residues long. Germline V lookup: CDR1 MNHEY, CDR2 SVGEGT. CDR3 coding DNA: TGTGCCAGCAGTCACCGGACAGGGGGACTTACTAATTATGGCTACACCTTC. This gives the protein CASSHRTGGLTNYGYTF.

The CDR3 spells CASSQLGLAIRETQYF. CDR3 DNA: TGTGCCAGCAGCCAGCTTGGACTAGCGATAAGGGAGACCCAGTACTTC. The chain couples TRBV3-1 to TRBJ2-5; 9 bases align to TRBD2. The length of the CDR3 is 16 residues. V lost 3 bases and J lost 5; bases outside the gene matches: 10. The V gene's germline CDR1 is LGHDT and CDR2 YNNKEL (reference sequence).

The V call is TRBV10-3, the J call TRBJ2-3; the match to TRBD2 covers 10 bases. CDR1 ENHRY and CDR2 SYGVKD come from the germline V gene. The CDR3 consists of 17 residues. The J segment lost 2 bases and the V segment lost 3 bases, leaving 8 bases of the junction unmatched. This CDR3 is CAISDGKAGGFTDTQYF. The CDR3 nucleotides read TGTGCCATCAGTGACGGGAAAGCGGGGGGGTTCACAGATACGCAGTATTTT.

The genes are TRBV7-6 and TRBJ2-3; TRBD2 matches at 9 bases. The junction had 18 bases not matched to a gene; V was cut back by 5 bases and J by 6 bases. CDR3 length: 18 residues. CDR1 is SGHVS, CDR2 FNYEAQ, per germline. The CDR3 is CASSPLGGSGGVSDTQYF. The CDR3 DNA reads TGTGCCAGCAGCCCCCTAGGGGGTAGCGGGGGAGTGAGTGATACGCAGTATTTT.

The J gene is TRBJ2-6, the V gene TRBV2; the D gene could be TRBD1 or TRBD2 (6 bases each). The CDR3 has 14 amino acids. Germline V gene data show CDR1 as SNHLY and CDR2 as FYNNEI. The V gene lost 7 bases and the J gene lost 0 bases, with 7 bases spanning the gap. In DNA, the CDR3 is TGTGCCAGCACGGGGGCCTCTGGGGCCAACGTCCTGACTTTC. It yields the protein CASTGASGANVLTF.

This chain uses TRBV6-6 with TRBJ1-6, with D uncertain. CDR1 is MNHNY, CDR2 SVGAGI, per germline (reference sequence). The CDR3 has 15 residues. The V end lost 5 bases, the J end lost 0 bases, and 8 bases lay between the germline ends. The CDR3, as DNA: TGTGCCAGCAGTCGCGACGACTCCTATAATTCACCCCTCCACTTT. It specifies CASSRDDSYNSPLHF.